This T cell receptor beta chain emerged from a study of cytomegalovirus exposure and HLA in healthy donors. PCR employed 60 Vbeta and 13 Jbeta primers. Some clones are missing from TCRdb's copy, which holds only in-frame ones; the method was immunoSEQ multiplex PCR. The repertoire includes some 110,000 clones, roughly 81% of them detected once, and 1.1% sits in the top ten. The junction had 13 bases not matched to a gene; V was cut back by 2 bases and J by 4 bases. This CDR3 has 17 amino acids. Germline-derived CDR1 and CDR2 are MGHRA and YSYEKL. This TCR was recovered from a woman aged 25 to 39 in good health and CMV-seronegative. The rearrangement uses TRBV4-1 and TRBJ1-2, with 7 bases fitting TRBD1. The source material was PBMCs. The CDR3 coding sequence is TGCGCCAGCAGCCAACCTGCCCTGACAGGGAAGAGCTATGGCTACACCTTC. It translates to CASSQPALTGKSYGYTF.